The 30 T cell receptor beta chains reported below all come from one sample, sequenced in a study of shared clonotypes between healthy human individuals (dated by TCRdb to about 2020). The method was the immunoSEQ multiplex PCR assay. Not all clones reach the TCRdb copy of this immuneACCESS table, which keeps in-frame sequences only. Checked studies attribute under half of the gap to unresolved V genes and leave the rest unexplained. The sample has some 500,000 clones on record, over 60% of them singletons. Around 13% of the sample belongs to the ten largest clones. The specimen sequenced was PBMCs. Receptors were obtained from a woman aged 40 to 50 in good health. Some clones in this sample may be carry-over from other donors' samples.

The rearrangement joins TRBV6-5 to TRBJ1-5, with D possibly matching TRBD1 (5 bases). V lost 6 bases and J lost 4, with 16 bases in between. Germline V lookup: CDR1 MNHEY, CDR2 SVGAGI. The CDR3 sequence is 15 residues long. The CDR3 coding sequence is TGTGCCAGCAGCCCAGGCCAGGGAATTAATCAGCCCCAGCATTTT. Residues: CASSPGQGINQPQHF.

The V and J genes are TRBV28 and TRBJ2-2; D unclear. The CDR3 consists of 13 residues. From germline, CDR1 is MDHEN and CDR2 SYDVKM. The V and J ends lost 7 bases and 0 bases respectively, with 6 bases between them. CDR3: CASTETNTGELFF. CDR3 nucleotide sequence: TGTGCCAGCACGGAAACGAACACCGGGGAGCTGTTTTTT.

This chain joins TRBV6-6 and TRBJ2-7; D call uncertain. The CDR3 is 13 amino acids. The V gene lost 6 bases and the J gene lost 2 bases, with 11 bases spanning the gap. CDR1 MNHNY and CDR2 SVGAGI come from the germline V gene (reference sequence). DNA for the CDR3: TGTGCCAGCAGGTCTTTAAGAGCCTACGAGCAGTACTTC. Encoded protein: CASRSLRAYEQYF.

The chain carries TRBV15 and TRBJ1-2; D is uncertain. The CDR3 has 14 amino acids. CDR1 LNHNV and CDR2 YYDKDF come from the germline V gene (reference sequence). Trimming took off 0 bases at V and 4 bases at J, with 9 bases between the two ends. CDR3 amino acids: CATSRDLGVYGYTF. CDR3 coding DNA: TGTGCCACCAGCAGAGATCTGGGTGTCTATGGCTACACCTTC.

The CDR3 DNA sequence: TGTGCCAGCAGCACAAGGCAAGAGACCCAGTACTTC. Its protein product is CASSTRQETQYF. This chain links TRBV5-6 with TRBJ2-5; D ambiguous. The germline V gene encodes CDR1 SGHDT and CDR2 YYEEEE. This CDR3 comprises 12 residues. The germline V and J ends were trimmed by 4 bases and 2 bases, with 6 bases remaining between them.

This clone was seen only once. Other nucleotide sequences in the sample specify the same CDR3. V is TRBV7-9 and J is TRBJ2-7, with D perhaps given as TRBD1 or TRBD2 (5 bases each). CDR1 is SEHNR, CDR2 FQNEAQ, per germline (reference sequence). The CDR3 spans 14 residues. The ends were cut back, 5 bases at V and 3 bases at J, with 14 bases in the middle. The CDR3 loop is CASSPRTGGYEQYF. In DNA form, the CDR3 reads TGTGCCAGCAGCCCGCGCACTGGGGGCTACGAGCAGTACTTC.

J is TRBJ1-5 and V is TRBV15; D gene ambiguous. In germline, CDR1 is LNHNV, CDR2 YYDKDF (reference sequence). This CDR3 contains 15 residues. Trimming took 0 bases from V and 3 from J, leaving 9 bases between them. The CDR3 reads CATSRDLVNNQPQHF. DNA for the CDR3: TGTGCCACCAGCAGAGATCTGGTCAACAATCAGCCCCAGCATTTT.

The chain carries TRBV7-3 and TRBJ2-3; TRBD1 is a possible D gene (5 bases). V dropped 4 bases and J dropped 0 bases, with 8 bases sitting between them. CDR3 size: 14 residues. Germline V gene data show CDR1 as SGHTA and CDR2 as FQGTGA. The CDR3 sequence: CASSSGQSTDTQYF. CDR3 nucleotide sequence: TGTGCCAGCAGCTCTGGACAAAGCACAGATACGCAGTATTTT.

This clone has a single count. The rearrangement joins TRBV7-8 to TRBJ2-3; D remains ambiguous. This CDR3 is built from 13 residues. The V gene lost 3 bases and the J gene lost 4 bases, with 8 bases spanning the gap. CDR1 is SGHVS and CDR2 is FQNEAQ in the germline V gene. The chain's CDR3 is CASSFTSSDTQYF. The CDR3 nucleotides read TGTGCCAGCAGCTTTACGTCATCAGATACGCAGTATTTT.

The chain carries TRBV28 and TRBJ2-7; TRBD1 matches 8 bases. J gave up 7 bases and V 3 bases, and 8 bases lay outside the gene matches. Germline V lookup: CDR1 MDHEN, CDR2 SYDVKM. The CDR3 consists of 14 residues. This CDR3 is CASSLDQGAREQYF. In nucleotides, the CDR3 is TGTGCCAGCAGTTTGGATCAGGGGGCACGGGAGCAGTACTTC.

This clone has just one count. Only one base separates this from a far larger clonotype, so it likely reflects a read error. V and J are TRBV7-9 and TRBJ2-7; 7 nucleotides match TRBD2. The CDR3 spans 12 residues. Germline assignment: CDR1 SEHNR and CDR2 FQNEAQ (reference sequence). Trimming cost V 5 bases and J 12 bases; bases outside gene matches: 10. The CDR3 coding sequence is TGTGCCAGCAGCCCCTCGGGACTAAGTCCGTACTTC. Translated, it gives CASSPSGLSPYF.

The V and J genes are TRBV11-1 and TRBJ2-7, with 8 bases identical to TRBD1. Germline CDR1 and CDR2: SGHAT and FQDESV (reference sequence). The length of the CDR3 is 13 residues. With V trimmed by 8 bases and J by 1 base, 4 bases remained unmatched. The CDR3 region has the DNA TGTGCCAGCGGACAGGGCATTTCCTACGAGCAGTACTTC. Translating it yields CASGQGISYEQYF.

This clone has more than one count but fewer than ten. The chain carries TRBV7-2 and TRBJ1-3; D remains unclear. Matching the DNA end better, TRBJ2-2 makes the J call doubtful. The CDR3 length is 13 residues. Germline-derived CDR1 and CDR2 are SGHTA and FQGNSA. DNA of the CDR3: TGTGCCAGCAAAGGGTCGAACACCGGGGAGCTGTTTTTT. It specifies CASKGSNTGELFF.

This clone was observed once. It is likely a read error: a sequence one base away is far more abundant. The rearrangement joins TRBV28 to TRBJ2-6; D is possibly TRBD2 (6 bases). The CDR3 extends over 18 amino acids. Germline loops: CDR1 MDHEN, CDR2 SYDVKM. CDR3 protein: CANSFQAGRDSGANVLTF. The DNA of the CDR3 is TGTGCCAACAGTTTCCAGGCGGGACGGGACTCTGGGGCCAACGTCCTGACTTTC.

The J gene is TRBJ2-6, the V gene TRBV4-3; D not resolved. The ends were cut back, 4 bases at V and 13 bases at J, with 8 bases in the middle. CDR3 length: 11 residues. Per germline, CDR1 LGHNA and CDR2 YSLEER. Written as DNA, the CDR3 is TGCGCCAGCAGCCCCCAACGGGTCCTGACTTTC. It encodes CASSPQRVLTF.

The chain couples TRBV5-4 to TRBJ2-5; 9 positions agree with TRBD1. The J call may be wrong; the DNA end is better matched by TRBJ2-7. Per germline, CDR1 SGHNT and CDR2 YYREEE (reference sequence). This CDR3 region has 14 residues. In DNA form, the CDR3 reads TGTGCCAGCAGCGGGGGACAGGGAATCGGCGAGCAGTACTTC. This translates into CASSGGQGIGEQYF.

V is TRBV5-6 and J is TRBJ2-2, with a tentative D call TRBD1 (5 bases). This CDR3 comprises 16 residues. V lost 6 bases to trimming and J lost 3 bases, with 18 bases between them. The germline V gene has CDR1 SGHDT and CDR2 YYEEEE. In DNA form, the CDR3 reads TGTGCCAGCACCTTTCTGGGGCCGTTCGACACCGGGGAGCTGTTTTTT. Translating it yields CASTFLGPFDTGELFF. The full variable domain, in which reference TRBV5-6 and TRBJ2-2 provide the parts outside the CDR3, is DAGVTQSPTHLIKTRGQQVTLRCSPKSGHDTVSWYQQALGQGPQFIFQYYEEEERQRGNFPDRFSGHQFPNYSSELNVNALLLGDSALYLCASTFLGPFDTGELFFGEGSRLTVL.

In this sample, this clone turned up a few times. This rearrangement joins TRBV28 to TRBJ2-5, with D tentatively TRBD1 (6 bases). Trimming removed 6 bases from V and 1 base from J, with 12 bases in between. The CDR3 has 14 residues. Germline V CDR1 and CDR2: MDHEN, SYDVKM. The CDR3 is CASRVTGIQETQYF. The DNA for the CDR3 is TGTGCCAGCAGGGTCACAGGGATCCAAGAGACCCAGTACTTC.

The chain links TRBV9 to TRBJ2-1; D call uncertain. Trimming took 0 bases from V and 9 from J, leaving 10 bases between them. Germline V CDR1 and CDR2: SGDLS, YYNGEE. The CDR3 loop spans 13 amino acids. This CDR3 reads CASSVDLWSEQFF. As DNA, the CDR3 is TGTGCCAGCAGCGTAGACCTGTGGAGTGAGCAGTTCTTC.

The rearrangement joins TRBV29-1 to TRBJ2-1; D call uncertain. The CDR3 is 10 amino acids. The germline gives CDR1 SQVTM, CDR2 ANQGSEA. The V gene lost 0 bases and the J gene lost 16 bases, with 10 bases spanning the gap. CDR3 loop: CSVEDGRPFF. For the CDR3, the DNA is TGCAGCGTTGAAGATGGAAGGCCTTTCTTC.

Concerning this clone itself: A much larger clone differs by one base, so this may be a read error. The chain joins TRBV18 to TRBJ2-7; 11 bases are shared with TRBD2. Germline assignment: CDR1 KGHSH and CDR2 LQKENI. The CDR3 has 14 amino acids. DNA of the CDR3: TGTGCCAGCCCACCGGGACTAGCGGAATCCGAGCAGTACTTC. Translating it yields CASPPGLAESEQYF.

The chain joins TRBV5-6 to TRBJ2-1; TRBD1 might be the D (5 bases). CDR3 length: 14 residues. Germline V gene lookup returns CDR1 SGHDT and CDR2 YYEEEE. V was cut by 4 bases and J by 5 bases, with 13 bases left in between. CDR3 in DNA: TGTGCCAGCAGCCTCACCCCCAGGGACAATGAGCAGTTCTTC. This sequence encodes CASSLTPRDNEQFF.

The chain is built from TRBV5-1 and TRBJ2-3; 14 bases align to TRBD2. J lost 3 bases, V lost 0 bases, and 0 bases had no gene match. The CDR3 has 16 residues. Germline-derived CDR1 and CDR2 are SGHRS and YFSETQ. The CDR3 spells CASSLGTSGRTDTQYF. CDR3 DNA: TGCGCCAGCAGCTTGGGGACTAGCGGGAGGACAGATACGCAGTATTTT.

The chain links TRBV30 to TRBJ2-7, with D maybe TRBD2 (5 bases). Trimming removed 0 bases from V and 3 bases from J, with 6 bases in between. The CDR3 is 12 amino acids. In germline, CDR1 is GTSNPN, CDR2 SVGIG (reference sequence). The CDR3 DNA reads TGTGCCTGGAGTGTACGGGACTACGAGCAGTACTTC. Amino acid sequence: CAWSVRDYEQYF.

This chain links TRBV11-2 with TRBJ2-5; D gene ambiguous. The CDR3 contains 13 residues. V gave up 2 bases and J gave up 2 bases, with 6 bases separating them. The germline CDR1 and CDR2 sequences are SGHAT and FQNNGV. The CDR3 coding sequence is TGTGCCAGCAGCTTATATCCGCAAGAGACCCAGTACTTC. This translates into CASSLYPQETQYF.

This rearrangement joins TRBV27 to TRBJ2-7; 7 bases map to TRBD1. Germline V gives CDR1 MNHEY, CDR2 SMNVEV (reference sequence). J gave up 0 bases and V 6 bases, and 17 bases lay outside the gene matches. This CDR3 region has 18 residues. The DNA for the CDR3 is TGTGCCAGCAGACCAACCACCTCCGACAGGGCCCCCTCCTACGAGCAGTACTTC. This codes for CASRPTTSDRAPSYEQYF.

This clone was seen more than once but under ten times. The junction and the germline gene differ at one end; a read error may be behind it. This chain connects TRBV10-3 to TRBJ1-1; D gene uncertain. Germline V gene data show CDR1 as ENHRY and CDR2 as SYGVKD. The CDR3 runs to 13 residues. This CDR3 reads CASSRTENTEAFF. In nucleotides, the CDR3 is TGTGCCAGCAGTCGAACAGAGAACACTGAAGCTTTCTTT.

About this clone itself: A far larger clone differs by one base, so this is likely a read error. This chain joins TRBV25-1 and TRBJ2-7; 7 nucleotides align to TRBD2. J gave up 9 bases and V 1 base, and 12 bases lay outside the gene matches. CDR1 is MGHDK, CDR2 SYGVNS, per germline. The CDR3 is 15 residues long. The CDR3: CASSESGTYPGGQYF. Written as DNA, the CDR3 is TGTGCCAGCAGTGAATCAGGGACCTACCCGGGAGGGCAGTACTTC.

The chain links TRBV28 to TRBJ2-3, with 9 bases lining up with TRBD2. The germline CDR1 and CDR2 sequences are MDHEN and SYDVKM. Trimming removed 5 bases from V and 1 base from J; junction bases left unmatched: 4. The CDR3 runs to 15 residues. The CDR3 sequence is CASSQREEGTDTQYF. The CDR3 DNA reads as TGTGCCAGCAGTCAGCGGGAGGAGGGCACAGATACGCAGTATTTT.

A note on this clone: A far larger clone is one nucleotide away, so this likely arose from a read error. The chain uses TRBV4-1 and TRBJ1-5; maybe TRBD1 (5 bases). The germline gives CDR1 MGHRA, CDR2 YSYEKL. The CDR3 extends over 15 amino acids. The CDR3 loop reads CASSQGQLSNRPQHF. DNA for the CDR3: TGCGCCAGCAGCCAAGGACAGCTTAGCAATCGGCCCCAGCATTTT.